This record looks at one TCR beta chain sequence and its context. TCRdb's copy holds only in-frame clones and misses some; the assay was immunoSEQ multiplex PCR. The sample records about 67,000 clones, more than 85% being singletons. Trimming took 5 bases from V and 6 from J; bases not matched to a gene: 11. The CDR3 sequence is 15 residues long. The germline V gene has CDR1 SEHNR and CDR2 FQNEAQ (reference sequence). This sample was included in a study of T cell changes during pregnancy in multiple sclerosis. This specimen consisted of peripheral blood, obtained in the second trimester of pregnancy. This receptor was taken from a female donor with multiple sclerosis, enrolled in a pregnancy study. The V and J genes are TRBV7-9 and TRBJ1-1, with 8 positions matching TRBD1. CDR3 protein: CASSTQGTGQPEAFF. CDR3 in DNA: TGTGCCAGCAGCACCCAAGGGACAGGACAACCTGAAGCTTTCTTT.